This passage covers 18 T cell receptor beta chains from one sample sequenced in a study of blood T cell repertoires in COVID-19. TCRdb keeps only in-frame clones here, not all; method: immunoSEQ multiplex PCR. The sample carries some 100,000 clones, approximately 86% recorded once. Material: PBMCs or T cells enriched from blood (not recorded which). The receptors originated from a woman in her forties or fifties who had recovered from COVID-19.

The chain's CDR3 is CASSLLRGSYNEQFF. For the CDR3, the DNA is TGTGCCAGCAGCTTATTGCGGGGGAGCTACAATGAGCAGTTCTTC. The genes are TRBV11-2 and TRBJ2-1; 7 positions match TRBD2. CDR1 SGHAT and CDR2 FQNNGV come from the germline V gene. The trim removed 2 bases at V and 3 bases at J, leaving 4 bases unmatched. The CDR3 has 15 amino acids.

The chain uses TRBV10-3 and TRBJ2-5; 7 nucleotides agree with TRBD1. V lost 6 bases, J lost 2 bases, and 6 bases stayed unmatched. Germline loops: CDR1 ENHRY, CDR2 SYGVKD. The CDR3 totals 14 residues. This chain's CDR3 is CAISKPGQQETQYF. The CDR3 region has the DNA TGTGCCATCAGCAAACCGGGACAGCAAGAGACCCAGTACTTC.

In its sample, this clone was seen once. The chain combines TRBV27 with TRBJ1-6; D perhaps matches TRBD1 (6 bases). Trimming pared 8 bases from V and 9 bases from J, leaving 23 bases between. This CDR3 is built from 16 residues. Germline V lookup: CDR1 MNHEY, CDR2 SMNVEV (reference sequence). DNA of the CDR3: TGTGCCAGCCGTACGGAATCAGGGGCGAGGTTTTCACCCCTCCACTTT. It is translated as CASRTESGARFSPLHF.

This clone has just one count. Here the CDR3 DNA reads TGTGCCAGCAGTGAGGACAGGGGGAAGTACGGCTACACCTTC. Protein: CASSEDRGKYGYTF. The chain links TRBV2 to TRBJ1-2; TRBD1 matches at 10 bases. This CDR3 is 14 amino acids long. Trimming at V came to 3 bases and at J to 8 bases, leaving 6 bases not matched to a gene. Looked up from germline, CDR1 is SNHLY and CDR2 is FYNNEI.

The chain is built from TRBV19 and TRBJ1-2, with D tentatively TRBD1 (5 bases). Germline V gene lookup returns CDR1 LNHDA and CDR2 SQIVND (reference sequence). V lost 5 bases, J lost 8 bases, and 12 bases lay in between. This CDR3 has 12 amino acids. The CDR3 DNA follows: TGTGCCAGTAGTCTTCAGACAGAGGGCTACACCTTC. Translating gives CASSLQTEGYTF.

On this clone: Its ends do not fully match the called genes, so a read error is possible. The chain combines TRBV2 with TRBJ2-7; tentative D call: TRBD1 (5 bases). The V gene's germline CDR1 is SNHLY and CDR2 FYNNEI. The length of the CDR3 is 13 residues. The CDR3 nucleotides read TGTGCCAGCAGTGAATTTAAAGAGGTGGGGCTCCAGTTC. It yields the protein CASSEFKEVGLQF.

This chain joins TRBV28 and TRBJ1-2, with D possibly being TRBD1 (5 bases). The CDR3 has 16 residues. Germline V CDR1 and CDR2: MDHEN, SYDVKM. The V end was cut by 8 bases, the J end by 0 bases, with 19 bases between. The CDR3 DNA sequence: TGTGCCAGCCTAAGAGCCAACAGGCTAGCTAACTATGGCTACACCTTC. Protein: CASLRANRLANYGYTF.

V gene TRBV30 combines with J gene TRBJ1-1; D remains unclear. Germline CDR1 and CDR2: GTSNPN and SVGIG (reference sequence). The CDR3 runs 13 residues. The germline V and J ends were trimmed by 8 bases and 3 bases, with 16 bases remaining between them. CDR3 region: CAGRSDGYTEAFF. The CDR3 bases are TGTGCCGGTAGGAGTGACGGGTACACTGAAGCTTTCTTT.

CDR3: CASSSERQGALFF. CDR3 in DNA: TGTGCCAGCAGCTCAGAGAGACAGGGGGCGTTGTTCTTT. This chain connects TRBV11-3 to TRBJ1-1; 10 bases agree with TRBD1. Germline V gene lookup returns CDR1 SGHNT and CDR2 YENEEA. CDR3 size: 13 residues. J gave up 14 bases and V 4 bases, and 10 bases lay outside the gene matches. The complete variable domain, with remaining parts taken from reference TRBV11-3 and TRBJ1-1, reads EAGVVQSPRYKIIEKKQPVAFWCNPISGHNTLYWYLQNLGQGPELLIRYENEEAVDDSQLPKDRFSAERLKGVDSTLKIQPAELGDSAVYLCASSSERQGALFFGQGTRLTVV.

The chain employs TRBV7-2 and TRBJ1-3, with D uncertain. Trimming left V 3 bases short and J 0 bases short, with 6 bases between. The CDR3 has 14 amino acids. Germline lookup yields CDR1 SGHTA and CDR2 FQGNSA. The CDR3 region is CASSLDFSGNTIYF. The CDR3 DNA sequence: TGTGCCAGCAGCTTGGACTTCTCTGGAAACACCATATATTTT.

V and J are TRBV19 and TRBJ2-7; 10 bases map to TRBD2. The CDR3 is made up of 14 amino acids. Germline values: CDR1 LNHDA, CDR2 SQIVND (reference sequence). V was pared by 2 bases and J by 7 bases, with 5 bases of the junction left unmatched. CDR3: CASSILAGVDEQYF. CDR3 in DNA: TGTGCCAGTAGTATACTAGCGGGAGTCGATGAGCAGTACTTC.

This sequence joins TRBV19 and TRBJ1-1; D remains unclear. V was clipped by 6 bases and J by 8 bases, with 22 bases between them. This CDR3 is 15 amino acids long. CDR1 LNHDA and CDR2 SQIVND come from the germline V gene (reference sequence). The CDR3 loop is CASSHIGSGNTEAFF. Here the CDR3 DNA reads TGTGCCAGTAGCCATATCGGATCAGGTAATACCGAAGCTTTCTTT.

This clone was seen just once. The J gene is TRBJ1-3, the V gene TRBV6-2 or TRBV6-3; unclear D gene. In germline, CDR1 is MNHEY, CDR2 SVGEGT. The CDR3 contains 14 residues. V was cut by 0 bases and J by 2 bases, with 5 bases left in between. DNA for the CDR3: TGTGCCAGCAGTTACTCGCCGGCTGGAAACACCATATATTTT. It translates to CASSYSPAGNTIYF.

This rearrangement joins TRBV28 to TRBJ1-1; TRBD1 matches at 7 bases. V gave up 6 bases and J gave up 2 bases; unmatched junction bases: 9. The CDR3 is 15 amino acids. Germline V gene lookup returns CDR1 MDHEN and CDR2 SYDVKM. CDR3: CASSSPGQPNTEAFF. Written as DNA, the CDR3 is TGTGCCAGCAGCTCTCCGGGACAGCCAAACACTGAAGCTTTCTTT.

This sequence joins TRBV3-1 (or the pseudogene TRBV3-2) and TRBJ2-5; TRBD2 matches at 11 bases. The V gene end was trimmed by 6 bases and the J gene end by 5 bases; junction bases not matched to a gene: 5. CDR3 size: 14 residues. Germline V gene data show CDR1 as LGHDT and CDR2 as YNNKEL (reference sequence). The DNA for the CDR3 is TGTGCCAGCAGGGTCTTAGCGGGAGGGGAGACCCAGTACTTC. Translation: CASRVLAGGETQYF.

The chain links TRBV20-1 to TRBJ2-5, with 7 bases identical to TRBD2. Looked up from germline, CDR1 is DFQATT and CDR2 is SNEGSKA (reference sequence). V was clipped by 6 bases and J by 5 bases; unmatched bases: 18. The CDR3 has 16 amino acids. The CDR3 DNA reads TGCAGTGCGAGTACCCGCCAGCGGGATAGGAGGGAGACCCAGTACTTC. It codes for CSASTRQRDRRETQYF.

The V gene is TRBV5-1, the J gene TRBJ2-3; 9 bases are shared with TRBD1. The V and J ends lost 4 bases and 3 bases, in that order; junction bases with no gene match: 9. The CDR3 runs to 16 residues. CDR1 and CDR2 from the germline V gene are SGHRS and YFSETQ. Written as DNA, the CDR3 is TGCGCCAGCAGCATCTACCGGGACAGGGTGACAGATACGCAGTATTTT. Translation gives CASSIYRDRVTDTQYF.

The chain employs TRBV15 and TRBJ1-6; D perhaps matches TRBD1 (6 bases). Looked up from germline, CDR1 is LNHNV and CDR2 is YYDKDF (reference sequence). The CDR3 has 14 residues. Trimming cost V 5 bases and J 10 bases, with 15 bases left between them. As DNA, the CDR3 is TGTGCCACCAGCGGAAACAGGGAACACTCACCCCTCCACTTT. It yields the protein CATSGNREHSPLHF.